The following is a TCR beta chain sequence with its context. Antigen unknown. With 11 bases clipped from V and 3 bases from J, the junction kept 5 bases outside the gene matches. CDR1 is MNHEY and CDR2 is SVGEGT in the germline V gene. The CDR3 runs 13 residues. Healthy individuals of Caucasian origin from Russia, aged about 6 to 95, served as donors. No fewer than 6 million PBMCs went into each sample. Sample-barcoded 5' priming and a J-beta primer mix drove a second PCR of about 6 to 12 cycles. TCRdb re-called the 5' RACE reads through MiXCR, storing one row per CDR3 protein. Among about 970,000 distinct CDR3 sequences listed, around 54% were seen once. The data were taken from a study of blood T cells in healthy people across ages. Study-level points and caveats: Fewer expanded clones and more diversity marked long-lived versus aged donors. Strong correlation existed between TCR beta diversity and naive T cell percentage.

The sequenced sample was blood. The rearrangement uses TRBV6-2 or TRBV6-3 and TRBJ2-1; 9 bases line up with TRBD1. The receptor's source is an older woman in good health. In nucleotides, the CDR3 is TGTGCCGGCAAGGGACAGGGCTACAATGAGCAGTTCTTC. Translation gives CAGKGQGYNEQFF.